The T cell receptor (beta chain) described here comes from a study of a mutant IDH1 vaccine in newly diagnosed glioma. Study at large: Most had both radiotherapy and temozolomide beforehand; others had only one.

Study results and limitations: Evidence of vaccine-induced immune responses was documented in around 93% of patients.

Regarding time point: week 11, during vaccination. A 20-mer mutant IDH1 peptide at 300 ug was injected subcutaneously with topical imiquimod. There were new WHO grade 3 or 4 astrocytomas in the donors, and these were IDH1-mutant and ATRX-lost. The CDR3 has 12 residues. V lost 3 bases, J lost 4 bases, and 9 bases lay in between. Germline V gives CDR1 GTSNPN, CDR2 SVGIG (reference sequence). As concerns this clone: Its antigen is unknown.

TCRdb's copy holds only in-frame clones and misses some; the assay was immunoSEQ multiplex PCR. The table records roughly 120,000 clones, 90% of them present only once. Source: PBMCs, taken from a glioma patient whose treatment included an IDH1 peptide vaccine. The chain employs TRBV30 and TRBJ1-1; D gene ambiguous. This receptor was obtained from a woman aged 45-65 years with glioma. The CDR3 sequence: CAWRRAVTEAFF. CDR3 DNA: TGTGCCTGGAGAAGGGCCGTCACTGAAGCTTTCTTT.